A selection of T cell receptor beta chains follows, all from one sample in a study of OX40 agonist ivuxolimab in advanced cancers. Assay: immunoSEQ multiplex PCR; the TCRdb copy retains only in-frame clones and omits some. The data hold 80,000 to 95,000 clones, with 65% to 90% observed a single time. The material was CD4+ or CD8+ T cells sorted from blood, obtained in a trial of the OX40 agonist ivuxolimab. Source of these receptors: an adult with an advanced solid tumor such as melanoma, head and neck, liver or kidney cancer. CDR3s include the opening cysteine and the closing phenylalanine or tryptophan. D genes are given only for firm matches. Size tells how often a clone was seen (once, few, many) or the class of an expanded clone, and some rows leave it out.

cdr3_aa: CASSQVGFGYTF
cdr3_nt: TGTGCCAGCAGCCAAGTTGGTTTTGGCTACACCTTC
j_call: TRBJ1-2
v_call: TRBV14
clone_size: NA
d_call: NA

cdr3_aa: CASWGDRETQYF
cdr3_nt: TGTGCCAGTTGGGGGGACCGGGAGACCCAGTACTTC
j_call: TRBJ2-5
v_call: TRBV28
clone_size: once
d_call: NA

cdr3_aa: CASSPGGPWGNEQFF
cdr3_nt: TGCGCCAGCAGCCCGGGGGGCCCTTGGGGCAATGAGCAGTTCTTC
j_call: TRBJ2-1
v_call: TRBV4-1
clone_size: NA
d_call: NA

cdr3_aa: CASSIARGRGNQPQHF
cdr3_nt: TGTGCCAGTAGTATAGCAAGGGGTCGAGGCAATCAGCCCCAGCATTTT
j_call: TRBJ1-5
v_call: TRBV19
clone_size: NA
d_call: NA

cdr3_aa: CASSQVVRARRDTEAFF
cdr3_nt: TGCGCCAGCAGCCAAGTGGTTAGGGCTCGAAGGGACACTGAAGCTTTCTTT
j_call: TRBJ1-1
v_call: TRBV4-1
clone_size: NA
d_call: NA

cdr3_aa: CASSQGEGFNQPQHF
cdr3_nt: TGTGCCAGCAGCCAAGGTGAGGGATTCAATCAGCCCCAGCATTTT
j_call: TRBJ1-5
v_call: TRBV7-9
clone_size: NA
d_call: NA

cdr3_aa: CASSWTGDSGNTIYF
cdr3_nt: TGCGCCAGCAGCTGGACGGGGGACTCTGGAAACACCATATATTTT
j_call: TRBJ1-3
v_call: TRBV5-1
clone_size: NA
d_call: NA

cdr3_aa: CASSQVGWDTEAFF
cdr3_nt: TGTGCCAGCAGCCAAGTTGGATGGGACACTGAAGCTTTCTTT
j_call: TRBJ1-1
v_call: TRBV5-4
clone_size: once
d_call: NA

cdr3_aa: CASSPGLGGYYGYTF
cdr3_nt: TGTGCCAGCTCCCCCGGACTCGGGGGGTACTATGGCTACACCTTC
j_call: TRBJ1-2
v_call: TRBV18
clone_size: NA
d_call: NA

cdr3_aa: CASSSLRTGYTEAFF
cdr3_nt: TGTGCCAGTTCTAGCCTCCGGACAGGGTACACTGAAGCTTTCTTT
j_call: TRBJ1-1
v_call: TRBV11-2
clone_size: NA
d_call: TRBD1

cdr3_aa: CASSFEAQTNTGELFF
cdr3_nt: TGCGCCAGCAGCTTCGAAGCCCAGACAAACACCGGGGAGCTGTTTTTT
j_call: TRBJ2-2
v_call: TRBV5-1
clone_size: NA
d_call: NA

cdr3_aa: CASSSGQSLNSPLHF
cdr3_nt: TGTGCCAGCAGTTCCGGACAGTCACTCAATTCACCCCTCCACTTT
j_call: TRBJ1-6
v_call: TRBV7-9
clone_size: NA
d_call: NA

cdr3_aa: CASSQDFLRQEQYF
cdr3_nt: TGTGCCAGCAGCCAAGATTTTCTGCGGCAGGAGCAGTACTTC
j_call: TRBJ2-7
v_call: TRBV4-2
clone_size: NA
d_call: NA

cdr3_aa: CASSYFGGAGETQYF
cdr3_nt: TGTGCCAGCAGTTACTTCGGGGGCGCGGGAGAGACCCAGTACTTC
j_call: TRBJ2-5
v_call: TRBV6-6
clone_size: NA
d_call: NA

cdr3_aa: CASSLERRLNTEAFF
cdr3_nt: TGTGCCAGCAGCTTGGAGCGGAGACTGAACACTGAAGCTTTCTTT
j_call: TRBJ1-1
v_call: TRBV5-5
clone_size: once
d_call: NA

cdr3_aa: CATHHQPQHF
cdr3_nt: TGCGCCACCCACCATCAGCCCCAGCATTTT
j_call: TRBJ1-5
v_call: TRBV10-1
clone_size: medium-sized
d_call: NA

cdr3_aa: CASSEGASSGNTIYF
cdr3_nt: TGTGCCAGCAGTGAAGGGGCCTCCTCTGGAAACACCATATATTTT
j_call: TRBJ1-3
v_call: TRBV2
clone_size: NA
d_call: NA

cdr3_aa: CASSFRGDGELFF
cdr3_nt: TGCGCCAGCAGCTTTAGGGGGGACGGGGAGCTGTTTTTT
j_call: TRBJ2-2
v_call: TRBV5-1
clone_size: NA
d_call: NA

cdr3_aa: CATEGVSGNTIYF
cdr3_nt: TGTGCCACCGAAGGAGTCTCTGGAAACACCATATATTTT
j_call: TRBJ1-3
v_call: TRBV28
clone_size: NA
d_call: NA

cdr3_aa: CASSLASWQETQYF
cdr3_nt: TGTGCCAGCAGCTTAGCGTCCTGGCAAGAGACCCAGTACTTC
j_call: TRBJ2-5
v_call: TRBV7-8
clone_size: NA
d_call: NA

cdr3_aa: CASSPRSGGPYNEQFF
cdr3_nt: TGTGCCAGCAGCCCCCGGAGCGGGGGGCCGTACAATGAGCAGTTCTTC
j_call: TRBJ2-1
v_call: TRBV7-6
clone_size: once
d_call: TRBD2

cdr3_aa: CASSSLGGWNQPQHF
cdr3_nt: TGTGCCAGCAGTTCCCTGGGGGGTTGGAATCAGCCCCAGCATTTT
j_call: TRBJ1-5
v_call: TRBV6-5
clone_size: NA
d_call: NA

cdr3_aa: CASTVAGGYNEQFF
cdr3_nt: TGTGCCAGCACGGTCGCGGGGGGATACAATGAGCAGTTCTTC
j_call: TRBJ2-1
v_call: TRBV7-2
clone_size: NA
d_call: TRBD2

cdr3_aa: CAAGAGRGQPQHF
cdr3_nt: TGTGCCGCCGGGGCGGGGCGGGGTCAGCCCCAGCATTTT
j_call: TRBJ1-5
v_call: TRBV28
clone_size: NA
d_call: NA

cdr3_aa: CASSPPLHPEGTDTQYF
cdr3_nt: TGTGCCAGCTCACCACCGCTACATCCTGAGGGCACAGATACGCAGTATTTT
j_call: TRBJ2-3
v_call: TRBV18
clone_size: NA
d_call: NA

cdr3_aa: CASSVGGKAEAFF
cdr3_nt: TGTGCCAGCAGCGTAGGGGGGAAAGCTGAAGCTTTCTTT
j_call: TRBJ1-1
v_call: TRBV9
clone_size: once
d_call: NA

cdr3_aa: CASSLDRGIPTQYF
cdr3_nt: TGTGCCAGCAGTTTGGACAGGGGAATACCTACGCAGTATTTT
j_call: TRBJ2-3
v_call: TRBV27
clone_size: NA
d_call: TRBD1

cdr3_aa: CASNQRGESYEQYF
cdr3_nt: TGTGCCAGTAATCAGCGGGGGGAATCCTACGAGCAGTACTTC
j_call: TRBJ2-7
v_call: TRBV7-8
clone_size: NA
d_call: TRBD2

cdr3_aa: CASSEPPGELFF
cdr3_nt: TGTGCCAGCAGTGAACCCCCCGGGGAGCTGTTTTTT
j_call: TRBJ2-2
v_call: TRBV6-1
clone_size: NA
d_call: NA

cdr3_aa: CASSTGGRTGELFF
cdr3_nt: TGTGCCAGCAGCACGGGGGGTAGGACCGGGGAGCTGTTTTTT
j_call: TRBJ2-2
v_call: TRBV5-4
clone_size: NA
d_call: TRBD2

cdr3_aa: CASSLEAPNYGYTF
cdr3_nt: TGCGCCAGCAGCTTGGAGGCCCCAAACTATGGCTACACCTTC
j_call: TRBJ1-2
v_call: TRBV5-1
clone_size: few
d_call: NA

cdr3_aa: CASSLGGYGYTF
cdr3_nt: TGCGCCAGCAGCTTGGGCGGCTATGGCTACACCTTC
j_call: TRBJ1-2
v_call: TRBV5-1
clone_size: NA
d_call: NA

cdr3_aa: CASSEAVGADTQYF
cdr3_nt: TGCGCCAGCAGTGAGGCGGTGGGCGCAGATACGCAGTATTTT
j_call: TRBJ2-3
v_call: TRBV10-1
clone_size: NA
d_call: NA

cdr3_aa: CASSPNVDNEQFF
cdr3_nt: TGTGCCAGCTCACCAAATGTGGACAATGAGCAGTTCTTC
j_call: TRBJ2-1
v_call: TRBV18
clone_size: NA
d_call: NA

cdr3_aa: CASSLVGGSRPYEQYF
cdr3_nt: TGTGCCAGCAGCTTAGTTGGCGGCAGTCGGCCCTACGAGCAGTACTTC
j_call: TRBJ2-7
v_call: TRBV7-9
clone_size: NA
d_call: NA

cdr3_aa: CASSRRDGLSYEQYF
cdr3_nt: TGTGCCAGCAGCCGACGGGACGGCCTCTCCTACGAGCAGTACTTC
j_call: TRBJ2-7
v_call: TRBV28
clone_size: NA
d_call: NA

cdr3_aa: CASTPDEGSGNTIYF
cdr3_nt: TGTGCCAGCACCCCCGATGAGGGCTCTGGAAACACCATATATTTT
j_call: TRBJ1-3
v_call: TRBV6-1
clone_size: NA
d_call: NA

cdr3_aa: CASRPGLAGGPSGVLTF
cdr3_nt: TGTGCCAGCAGACCGGGACTAGCGGGGGGGCCCTCTGGAGTCCTGACTTTC
j_call: TRBJ2-6
v_call: TRBV11-1
clone_size: NA
d_call: TRBD2

cdr3_aa: CASSQTQGRGGELFF
cdr3_nt: TGCGCCAGCAGCCAGACACAGGGGCGAGGCGGGGAGCTGTTTTTT
j_call: TRBJ2-2
v_call: TRBV4-3
clone_size: NA
d_call: TRBD1

cdr3_aa: CASSHTLGRAKWYGYTF
cdr3_nt: TGCGCCAGCAGCCACACCTTAGGTAGGGCGAAATGGTATGGCTACACCTTC
j_call: TRBJ1-2
v_call: TRBV4-1
clone_size: many
d_call: NA

cdr3_aa: CASSFSGTVSYGYTF
cdr3_nt: TGTGCCAGCAGCTTCTCCGGGACCGTAAGCTATGGCTACACCTTC
j_call: TRBJ1-2
v_call: TRBV7-3
clone_size: NA
d_call: NA

cdr3_aa: CASSLVPQGANYEQYF
cdr3_nt: TGCGCCAGCAGCTTGGTTCCCCAGGGGGCAAATTACGAGCAGTACTTC
j_call: TRBJ2-7
v_call: TRBV5-1
clone_size: NA
d_call: TRBD1

cdr3_aa: CASSLRLAGAYNEQFF
cdr3_nt: TGTGCCAGCAGCTTGAGGCTAGCGGGGGCCTACAATGAGCAGTTCTTC
j_call: TRBJ2-1
v_call: TRBV5-4
clone_size: NA
d_call: TRBD2

cdr3_aa: CASSQFKGTTEAFF
cdr3_nt: TGTGCCAGCAGCCAGTTCAAGGGAACCACTGAAGCTTTCTTT
j_call: TRBJ1-1
v_call: TRBV14
clone_size: NA
d_call: NA

cdr3_aa: CASSEMWDSPLHF
cdr3_nt: TGTGCCAGCAGTGAAATGTGGGATTCACCCCTCCACTTT
j_call: TRBJ1-6
v_call: TRBV6-1
clone_size: NA
d_call: NA

cdr3_aa: CASSPRTSGGADEQFF
cdr3_nt: TGTGCCAGCAGCCCCCGCACTAGCGGGGGGGCCGATGAGCAGTTCTTC
j_call: TRBJ2-1
v_call: TRBV11-2
clone_size: NA
d_call: TRBD2

cdr3_aa: CASSDLDRGNTIYF
cdr3_nt: TGCGCCAGCAGTGACTTGGACAGGGGAAACACCATATATTTT
j_call: TRBJ1-3
v_call: TRBV10-2
clone_size: few
d_call: TRBD1

cdr3_aa: CAISAPQETQYF
cdr3_nt: TGTGCCATCAGTGCACCCCAAGAGACCCAGTACTTC
j_call: TRBJ2-5
v_call: TRBV10-3
clone_size: NA
d_call: NA

cdr3_aa: CASSLDGSSGNTIYF
cdr3_nt: TGTGCCAGCAGCTTGGACGGGAGCTCTGGAAACACCATATATTTT
j_call: TRBJ1-3
v_call: TRBV7-3
clone_size: NA
d_call: NA

cdr3_aa: CASSLVQGAVYGYTF
cdr3_nt: TGTGCCAGCAGCTTGGTACAGGGGGCTGTATATGGCTACACCTTC
j_call: TRBJ1-2
v_call: TRBV5-5
clone_size: NA
d_call: TRBD1

cdr3_aa: CAWSRGGNNEKLFF
cdr3_nt: TGTGCCTGGAGTCGAGGGGGGAATAATGAAAAACTGTTTTTT
j_call: TRBJ1-4
v_call: TRBV30
clone_size: NA
d_call: NA

cdr3_aa: CASSPRRNRQGQETQYF
cdr3_nt: TGTGCCAGCAGCCCCCGACGGAACCGACAGGGCCAAGAGACCCAGTACTTC
j_call: TRBJ2-5
v_call: TRBV11-2
clone_size: NA
d_call: TRBD1